This note documents a single T cell receptor beta chain sequence. No antigen is known for it. Sequenced by immunoSEQ multiplex PCR; TCRdb stores in-frame clones only, minus some. There are roughly 24,000 clones in the sample; more than 80% occur only once, and about 37% lies in the top ten. From germline, CDR1 is LNHDA and CDR2 SQIVND (reference sequence). CDR3 length: 14 amino acids. The V end lost 7 bases, the J end lost 4 bases, and 13 bases lay between the germline ends. The data belong to a study of OX40 agonist ivuxolimab in advanced cancers. Overall study: Dose-escalation cases comprised hepatocellular carcinoma, melanoma, renal cell or head and neck cancer. Partial responses were achieved by three patients, of whom one had hepatocellular carcinoma and two had cutaneous melanoma. Study-wide results and limits: People who partly responded at 0.1-3.0 mg/kg had some of the least clonal expansion seen. There were, on average, more expanded clones in CD8+ T cells than in CD4+.

The source of this sequence is an adult with an advanced solid tumor such as melanoma, head and neck, liver or kidney cancer. Source: CD4+ or CD8+ T cells sorted from blood, taken in a trial of the OX40 agonist ivuxolimab. V is TRBV19 and J is TRBJ2-2; D is tentatively TRBD1 or TRBD2 (6 bases each). The CDR3 spells CASNLGGRTGELFF. The CDR3 coding sequence is TGTGCCAGTAACTTGGGGGGCCGCACCGGGGAGCTGTTTTTT.